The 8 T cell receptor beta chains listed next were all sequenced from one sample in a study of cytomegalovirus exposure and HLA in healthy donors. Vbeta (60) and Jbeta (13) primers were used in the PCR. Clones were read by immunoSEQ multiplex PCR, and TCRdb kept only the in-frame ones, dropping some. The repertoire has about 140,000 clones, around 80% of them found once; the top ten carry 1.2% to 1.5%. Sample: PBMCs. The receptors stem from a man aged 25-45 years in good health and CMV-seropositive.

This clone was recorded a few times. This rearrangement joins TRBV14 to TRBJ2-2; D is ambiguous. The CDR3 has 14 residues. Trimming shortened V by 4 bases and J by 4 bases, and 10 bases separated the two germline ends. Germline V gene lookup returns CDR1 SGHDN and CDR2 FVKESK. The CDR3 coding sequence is TGTGCCAGCAGCCCGAGGCTCCTCACCGGGGAGCTGTTTTTT. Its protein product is CASSPRLLTGELFF.

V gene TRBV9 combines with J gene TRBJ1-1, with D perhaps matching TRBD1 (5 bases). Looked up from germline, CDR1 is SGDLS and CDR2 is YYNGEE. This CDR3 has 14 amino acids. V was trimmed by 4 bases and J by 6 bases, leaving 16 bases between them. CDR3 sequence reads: CASSPGRGGAEAFF. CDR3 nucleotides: TGTGCCAGCAGCCCCGGACGGGGGGGGGCTGAAGCTTTCTTT.

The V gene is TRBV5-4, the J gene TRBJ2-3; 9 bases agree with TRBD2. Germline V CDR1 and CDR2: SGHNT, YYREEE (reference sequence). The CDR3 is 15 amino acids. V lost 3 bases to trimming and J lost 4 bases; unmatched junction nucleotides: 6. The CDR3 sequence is CASSSPLAGSDTQYF. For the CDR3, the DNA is TGTGCCAGCAGCTCCCCCCTAGCGGGATCAGATACGCAGTATTTT.

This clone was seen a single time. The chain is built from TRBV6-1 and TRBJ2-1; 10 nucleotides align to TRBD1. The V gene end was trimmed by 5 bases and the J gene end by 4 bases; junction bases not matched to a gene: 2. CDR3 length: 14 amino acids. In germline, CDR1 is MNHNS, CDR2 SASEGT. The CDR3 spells CASSRDRGYNEQFF. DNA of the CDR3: TGTGCCAGCAGTCGGGACAGGGGATACAATGAGCAGTTCTTC.

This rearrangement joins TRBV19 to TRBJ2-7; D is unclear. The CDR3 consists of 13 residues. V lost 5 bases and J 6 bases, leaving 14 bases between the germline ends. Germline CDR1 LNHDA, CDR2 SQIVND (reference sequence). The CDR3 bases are TGTGCCAGTAGTCCCCGAGACACCTTCGAGCAGTACTTC. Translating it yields CASSPRDTFEQYF.

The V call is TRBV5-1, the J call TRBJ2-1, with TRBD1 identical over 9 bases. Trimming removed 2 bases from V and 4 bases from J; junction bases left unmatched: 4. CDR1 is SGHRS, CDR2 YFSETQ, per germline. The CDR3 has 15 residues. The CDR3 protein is CASSLVGTGYNEQFF. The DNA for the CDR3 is TGCGCCAGCAGCTTAGTCGGGACAGGGTACAATGAGCAGTTCTTC.

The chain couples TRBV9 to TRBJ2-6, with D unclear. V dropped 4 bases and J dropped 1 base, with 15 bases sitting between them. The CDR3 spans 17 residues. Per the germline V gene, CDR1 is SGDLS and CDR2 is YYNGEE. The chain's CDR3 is CASSPPLRGSGANVLTF. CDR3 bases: TGTGCCAGCAGCCCACCCCTCCGAGGTTCTGGGGCCAACGTCCTGACTTTC.

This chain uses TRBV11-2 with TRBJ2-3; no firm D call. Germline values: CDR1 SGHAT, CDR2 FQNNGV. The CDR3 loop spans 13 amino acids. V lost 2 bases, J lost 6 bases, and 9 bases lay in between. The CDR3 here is CASSLFDLDTQYF. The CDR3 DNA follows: TGTGCCAGCAGCTTATTCGACTTGGATACGCAGTATTTT.